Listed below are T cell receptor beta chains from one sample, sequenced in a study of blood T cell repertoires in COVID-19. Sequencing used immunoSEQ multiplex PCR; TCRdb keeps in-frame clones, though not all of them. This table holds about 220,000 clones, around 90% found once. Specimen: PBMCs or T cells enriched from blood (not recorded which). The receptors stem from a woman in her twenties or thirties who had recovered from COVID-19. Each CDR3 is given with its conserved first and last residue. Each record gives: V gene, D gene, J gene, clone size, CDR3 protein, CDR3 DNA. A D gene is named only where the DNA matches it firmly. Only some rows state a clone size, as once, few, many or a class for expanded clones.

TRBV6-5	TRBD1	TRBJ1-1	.	CASSYDRENTEAFF	TGTGCCAGCAGTTACGACAGGGAGAACACTGAAGCTTTCTTT
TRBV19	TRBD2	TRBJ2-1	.	CASRMGLVNEQFF	TGTGCCAGTAGGATGGGACTAGTCAATGAGCAGTTCTTC
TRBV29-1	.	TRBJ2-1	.	CSVARYNEQFF	TGCAGCGTTGCGCGATACAATGAGCAGTTCTTC
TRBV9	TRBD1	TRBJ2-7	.	CASSVTRQGYEQYF	TGTGCCAGCAGCGTAACTAGACAGGGCTACGAGCAGTACTTC
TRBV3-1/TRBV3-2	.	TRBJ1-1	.	CASSPPHRATEAFF	TGTGCCAGCAGCCCTCCCCACAGGGCCACTGAAGCTTTCTTT
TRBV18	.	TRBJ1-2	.	CASQPALSGGDYGYTF	TGTGCCAGCCAACCCGCGCTATCCGGGGGAGACTATGGCTACACCTTC
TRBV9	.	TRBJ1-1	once	CASREMNTEAFF	TGTGCCAGCAGAGAGATGAACACTGAAGCTTTCTTT
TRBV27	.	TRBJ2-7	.	CASHEEGRGEQYF	TGTGCCAGCCACGAGGAGGGGCGGGGCGAGCAGTACTTC
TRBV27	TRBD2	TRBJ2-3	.	CASSPRTRDLSDTQYF	TGTGCCAGCAGTCCTAGGACTAGGGATCTTTCAGATACGCAGTATTTT
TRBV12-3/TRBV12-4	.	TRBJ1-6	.	CASSLDTNSPLHF	TGTGCCAGCAGCCTTGACACGAATTCACCCCTCCACTTT
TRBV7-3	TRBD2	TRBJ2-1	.	CASSLNGGASYNEQFF	TGTGCCAGCAGCTTAAACGGGGGGGCCTCCTACAATGAGCAGTTCTTC
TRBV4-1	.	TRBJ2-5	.	CASSQEGGGGTQYF	TGCGCCAGCAGCCAAGAGGGCGGAGGAGGGACCCAGTACTTC
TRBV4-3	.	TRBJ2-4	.	CASSLQTGSRTRKNIQYF	TGCGCCAGCAGCCTCCAAACAGGGTCCCGTACCCGCAAAAACATTCAGTACTTC
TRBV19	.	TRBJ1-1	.	CASSTPGGAQTEAFF	TGTGCCAGTAGTACACCGGGGGGGGCGCAGACTGAAGCTTTCTTT
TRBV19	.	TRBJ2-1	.	CASSTFQGSGRYNEQFF	TGTGCCAGTAGTACCTTTCAGGGAAGTGGTCGATACAATGAGCAGTTCTTC
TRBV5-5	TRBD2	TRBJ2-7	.	CASSLASSGAPYEQYF	TGTGCCAGCAGCTTGGCGTCTAGCGGGGCCCCCTACGAGCAGTACTTC
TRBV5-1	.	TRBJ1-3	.	CASSSTVNSGNTIYF	TGCGCCAGCAGCTCGACAGTTAACTCTGGAAACACCATATATTTT
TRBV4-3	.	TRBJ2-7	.	CASSQDSGRGGSYEQYF	TGCGCCAGCAGCCAAGATAGTGGTCGAGGGGGTTCCTACGAGCAGTACTTC
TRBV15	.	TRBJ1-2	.	CATGARSEPDYGYTF	TGTGCCACCGGGGCCCGGTCGGAGCCCGACTATGGCTACACCTTC
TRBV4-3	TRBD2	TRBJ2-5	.	CASSQGTRGGLETQYF	TGCGCCAGCAGCCAAGGGACGCGGGGGGGCCTGGAGACCCAGTACTTC
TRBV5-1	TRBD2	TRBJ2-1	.	CASSQGLVSYNEQFF	TGCGCCAGCAGCCAGGGACTAGTTTCCTACAATGAGCAGTTCTTC
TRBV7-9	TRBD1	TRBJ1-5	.	CASSSGIEGTEHSNQPQHF	TGTGCCAGCAGCTCCGGAATCGAGGGGACAGAACATAGCAATCAGCCCCAGCATTTT
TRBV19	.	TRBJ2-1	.	CASTSSYNEQFF	TGTGCCAGTACCAGCTCCTACAATGAGCAGTTCTTC
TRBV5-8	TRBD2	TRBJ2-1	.	CASSLSGGVYNEQFF	TGTGCCAGCAGCTTGAGCGGGGGGGTTTACAATGAGCAGTTCTTC
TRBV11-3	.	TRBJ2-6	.	CASSPRGTNVLTF	TGTGCCAGCAGCCCCAGGGGAACCAACGTCCTGACTTTC
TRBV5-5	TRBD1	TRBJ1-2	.	CASSSWDRPSRGNYGYTF	TGTGCCAGCAGCTCTTGGGACAGGCCATCCCGAGGTAACTATGGCTACACCTTC
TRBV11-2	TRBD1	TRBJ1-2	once	CASSLGGGDSPNGDYGYTF	TGTGCCAGCAGCTTAGGTGGTGGGGACAGCCCAAACGGAGACTATGGCTACACCTTC
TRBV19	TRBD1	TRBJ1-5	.	CASSKGQGLSQPQHF	TGTGCCAGTAGTAAAGGACAGGGGTTAAGTCAGCCCCAGCATTTT
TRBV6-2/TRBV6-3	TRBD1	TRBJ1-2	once	CASSYTGQVYGYTF	TGTGCCAGCAGTTACACTGGACAGGTCTATGGCTACACCTTC
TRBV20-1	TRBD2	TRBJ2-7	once	CSARGGYEQYF	TGCAGTGCTCGGGGGGGGTACGAGCAGTACTTC
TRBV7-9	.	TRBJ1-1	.	CASSQQALNTEAFF	TGTGCCAGCAGCCAACAGGCCCTGAACACTGAAGCTTTCTTT
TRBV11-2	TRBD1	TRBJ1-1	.	CASSFRTTGTAFF	TGTGCCAGCAGCTTCCGAACGACAGGGACAGCTTTCTTT
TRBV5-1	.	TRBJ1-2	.	CASSLAQGLYYGYTF	TGCGCCAGCAGCTTGGCGCAGGGGCTATACTATGGCTACACCTTC
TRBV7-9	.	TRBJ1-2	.	CASSLPQINYGYTF	TGTGCCAGCAGCTTACCCCAGATTAACTATGGCTACACCTTC
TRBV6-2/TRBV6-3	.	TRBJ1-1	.	CASSYKVGAGMNTEAFF	TGTGCCAGCAGTTACAAAGTCGGCGCAGGCATGAACACTGAAGCTTTCTTT
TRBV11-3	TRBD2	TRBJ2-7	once	CASSSGLAGTYEQYF	TGTGCCAGCAGCTCGGGACTAGCGGGGACCTACGAGCAGTACTTC
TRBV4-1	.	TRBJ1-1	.	CASSRGPQNTEAFF	TGCGCCAGCAGCCGGGGCCCCCAGAACACTGAAGCTTTCTTT
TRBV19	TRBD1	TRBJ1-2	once	CASSPRPGTGRYGYTF	TGTGCCAGTAGTCCACGACCCGGGACAGGGAGGTATGGCTACACCTTC
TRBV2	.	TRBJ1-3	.	CASSENSSGNTIYF	TGTGCCAGCAGTGAAAACAGCTCTGGAAACACCATATATTTT
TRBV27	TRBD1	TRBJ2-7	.	CASSWGQSSYEQYF	TGTGCCAGCAGTTGGGGACAGAGCTCCTACGAGCAGTACTTC